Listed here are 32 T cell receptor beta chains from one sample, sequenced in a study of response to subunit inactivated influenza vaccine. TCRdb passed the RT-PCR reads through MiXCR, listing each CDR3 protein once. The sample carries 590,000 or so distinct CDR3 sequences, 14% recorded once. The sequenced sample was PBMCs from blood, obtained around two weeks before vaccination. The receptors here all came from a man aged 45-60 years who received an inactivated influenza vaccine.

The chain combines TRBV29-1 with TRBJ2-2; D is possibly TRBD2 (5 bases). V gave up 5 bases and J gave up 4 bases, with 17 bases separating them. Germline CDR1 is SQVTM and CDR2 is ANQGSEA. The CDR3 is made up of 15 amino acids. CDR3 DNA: TGCAGCGTTAAAGCGGTAGCGCATACCACCGGGGAGCTGTTTTTT. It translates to CSVKAVAHTTGELFF.

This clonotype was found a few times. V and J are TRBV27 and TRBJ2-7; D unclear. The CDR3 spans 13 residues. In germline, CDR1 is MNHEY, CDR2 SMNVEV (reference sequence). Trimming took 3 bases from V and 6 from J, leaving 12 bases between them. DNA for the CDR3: TGTGCCAGCAGTTTGAGGTCTTGGGGCGAGCAGTACTTC. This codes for CASSLRSWGEQYF.

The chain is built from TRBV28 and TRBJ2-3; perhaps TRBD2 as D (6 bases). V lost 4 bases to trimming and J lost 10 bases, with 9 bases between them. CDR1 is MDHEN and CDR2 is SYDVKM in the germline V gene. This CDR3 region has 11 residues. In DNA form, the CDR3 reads TGTGCCAGCAGTTGGACTAATTCGCAGTATTTT. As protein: CASSWTNSQYF.

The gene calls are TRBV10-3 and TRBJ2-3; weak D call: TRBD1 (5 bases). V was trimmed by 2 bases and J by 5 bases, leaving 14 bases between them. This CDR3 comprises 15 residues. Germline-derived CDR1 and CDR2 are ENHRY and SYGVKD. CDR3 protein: CAISEAVGVGDTQYF. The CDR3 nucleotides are TGTGCCATCAGTGAGGCTGTAGGGGTTGGAGATACGCAGTATTTT.

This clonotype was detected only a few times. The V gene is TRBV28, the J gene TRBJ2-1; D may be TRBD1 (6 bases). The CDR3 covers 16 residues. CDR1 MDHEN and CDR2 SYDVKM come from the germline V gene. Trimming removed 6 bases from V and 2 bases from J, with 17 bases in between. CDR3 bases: TGTGCCAGCAGCTCTTTTGTGGGGGCAACCTACAATGAGCAGTTCTTC. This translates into CASSSFVGATYNEQFF.

The chain's CDR3 is CASSTETGINQPQHF. The CDR3 DNA reads as TGTGCCAGCAGCACCGAGACAGGGATCAATCAGCCCCAGCATTTT. The rearrangement links TRBV12-3 or TRBV12-4 to TRBJ1-5; 7 nucleotides agree with TRBD1. This CDR3 has 15 amino acids. V shed 6 bases and J 3 bases; nucleotides not matched to a gene: 8.

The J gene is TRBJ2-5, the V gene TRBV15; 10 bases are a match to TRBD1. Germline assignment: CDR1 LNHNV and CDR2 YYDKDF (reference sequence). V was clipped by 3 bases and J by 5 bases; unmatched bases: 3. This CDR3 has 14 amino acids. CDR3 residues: CATSRPGQGETQYF. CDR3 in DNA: TGTGCCACCAGCAGGCCGGGACAGGGGGAGACCCAGTACTTC.

Here the CDR3 reads CASSPPESNTGELFF. The CDR3 DNA sequence: TGTGCCAGCTCACCACCAGAGAGTAACACCGGGGAGCTGTTTTTT. V and J are TRBV18 and TRBJ2-2; D gene uncertain. The germline V gene has CDR1 KGHSH and CDR2 LQKENI. The CDR3 consists of 15 residues. With 0 bases removed from V and 2 bases from J, the gap between germline ends came to 7 bases.

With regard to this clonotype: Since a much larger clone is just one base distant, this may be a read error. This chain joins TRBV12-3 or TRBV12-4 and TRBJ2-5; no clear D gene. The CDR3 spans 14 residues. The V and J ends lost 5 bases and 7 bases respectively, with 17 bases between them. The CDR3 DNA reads TGTGCCAGCAGTCCCCGAGGAATTGATGGGACCCAGTACTTC. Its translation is CASSPRGIDGTQYF.

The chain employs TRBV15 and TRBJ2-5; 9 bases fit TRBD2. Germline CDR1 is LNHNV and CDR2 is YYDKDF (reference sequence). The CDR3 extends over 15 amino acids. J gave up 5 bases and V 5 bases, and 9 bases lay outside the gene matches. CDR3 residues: CATSSRAGGGETQYF. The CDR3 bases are TGTGCCACCAGCTCAAGAGCGGGGGGCGGGGAGACCCAGTACTTC.

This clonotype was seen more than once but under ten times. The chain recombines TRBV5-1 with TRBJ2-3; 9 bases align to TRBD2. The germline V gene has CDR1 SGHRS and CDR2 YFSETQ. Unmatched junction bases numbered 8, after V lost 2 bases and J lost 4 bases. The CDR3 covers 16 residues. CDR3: CASSLRFSGGPDTQYF. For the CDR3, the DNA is TGCGCCAGCAGCTTACGATTTAGCGGGGGTCCAGATACGCAGTATTTT.

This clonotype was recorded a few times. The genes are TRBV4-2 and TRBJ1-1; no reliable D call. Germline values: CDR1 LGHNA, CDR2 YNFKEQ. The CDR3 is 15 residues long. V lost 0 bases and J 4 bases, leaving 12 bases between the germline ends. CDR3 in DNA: TGTGCCAGCAGCCAAGACTTGGCGTTCAGCACTGAAGCTTTCTTT. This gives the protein CASSQDLAFSTEAFF.

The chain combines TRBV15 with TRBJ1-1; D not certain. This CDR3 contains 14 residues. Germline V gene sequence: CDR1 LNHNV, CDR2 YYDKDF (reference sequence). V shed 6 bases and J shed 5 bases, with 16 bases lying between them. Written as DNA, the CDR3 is TGTGCCACCAGTCGACGGGAGCCTGGGACTGAAGCTTTCTTT. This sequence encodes CATSRREPGTEAFF.

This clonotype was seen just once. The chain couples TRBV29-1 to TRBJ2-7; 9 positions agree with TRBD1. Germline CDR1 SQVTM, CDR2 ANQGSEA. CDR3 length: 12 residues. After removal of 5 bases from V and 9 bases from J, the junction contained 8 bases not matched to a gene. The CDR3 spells CSVPGQGGSQYF. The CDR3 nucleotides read TGCAGCGTTCCGGGACAGGGAGGGTCGCAGTACTTC.

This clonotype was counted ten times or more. DNA of the CDR3: TGTGCCAGCAGTTACTCCTGGCGGGACAAGAACACCGGGGAGCTGTTTTTT. Residues: CASSYSWRDKNTGELFF. The gene calls are TRBV6-2 or TRBV6-3 and TRBJ2-2; either TRBD1 or TRBD2 may supply D (6 bases each). The CDR3 is 17 amino acids. Germline V lookup: CDR1 MNHEY, CDR2 SVGEGT. Between the trimmed V and J ends, which lost 0 bases and 1 base, there was a span of 12 bases.

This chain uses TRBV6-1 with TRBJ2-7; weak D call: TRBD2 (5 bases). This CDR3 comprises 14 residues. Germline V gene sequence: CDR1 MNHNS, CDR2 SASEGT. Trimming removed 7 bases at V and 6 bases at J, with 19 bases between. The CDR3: CASTTRSSRGEQYF. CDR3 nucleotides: TGTGCCAGCACCACACGTTCTAGCAGAGGCGAGCAGTACTTC.

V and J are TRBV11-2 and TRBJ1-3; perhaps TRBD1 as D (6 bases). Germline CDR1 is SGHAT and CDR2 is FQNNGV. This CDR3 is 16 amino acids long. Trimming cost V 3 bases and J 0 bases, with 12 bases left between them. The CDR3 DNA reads TGTGCCAGCAGCTTTCCGACAGGCCACTCTGGAAACACCATATATTTT. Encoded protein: CASSFPTGHSGNTIYF.

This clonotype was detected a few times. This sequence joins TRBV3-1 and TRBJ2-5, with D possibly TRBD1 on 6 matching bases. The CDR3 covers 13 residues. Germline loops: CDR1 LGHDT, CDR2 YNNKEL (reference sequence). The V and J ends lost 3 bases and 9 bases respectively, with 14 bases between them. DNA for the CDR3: TGTGCCAGCAGCCAGGGGGCGAAAGGTTCCCAGTACTTC. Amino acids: CASSQGAKGSQYF.

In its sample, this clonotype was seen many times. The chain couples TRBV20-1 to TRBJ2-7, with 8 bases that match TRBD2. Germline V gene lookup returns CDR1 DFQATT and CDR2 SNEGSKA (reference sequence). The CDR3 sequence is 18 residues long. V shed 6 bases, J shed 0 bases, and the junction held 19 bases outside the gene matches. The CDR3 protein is CSANTPGTGGISSYEQYF. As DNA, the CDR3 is TGCAGTGCAAATACACCAGGAACGGGGGGGATAAGCTCCTACGAGCAGTACTTC.

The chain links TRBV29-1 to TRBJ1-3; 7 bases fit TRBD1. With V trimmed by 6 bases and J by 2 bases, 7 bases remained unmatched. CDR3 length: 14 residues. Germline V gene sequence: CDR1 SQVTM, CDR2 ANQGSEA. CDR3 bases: TGCAGCGTCATACAGGGGACCGCTGGAAACACCATATATTTT. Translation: CSVIQGTAGNTIYF.

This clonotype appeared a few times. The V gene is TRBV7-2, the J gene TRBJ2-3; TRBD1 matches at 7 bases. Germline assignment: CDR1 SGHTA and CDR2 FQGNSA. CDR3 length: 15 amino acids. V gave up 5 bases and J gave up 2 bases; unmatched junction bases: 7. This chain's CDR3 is CASSRRGQNTDTQYF. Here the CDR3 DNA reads TGTGCCAGCAGCCGACGGGGACAGAACACAGATACGCAGTATTTT.

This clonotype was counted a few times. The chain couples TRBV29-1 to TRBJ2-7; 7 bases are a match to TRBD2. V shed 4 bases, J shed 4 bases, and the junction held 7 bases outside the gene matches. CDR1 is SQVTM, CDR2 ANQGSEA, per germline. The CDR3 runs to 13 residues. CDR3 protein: CSVVGLVDYEQYF. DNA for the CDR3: TGCAGCGTTGTCGGACTAGTTGATTACGAGCAGTACTTC.

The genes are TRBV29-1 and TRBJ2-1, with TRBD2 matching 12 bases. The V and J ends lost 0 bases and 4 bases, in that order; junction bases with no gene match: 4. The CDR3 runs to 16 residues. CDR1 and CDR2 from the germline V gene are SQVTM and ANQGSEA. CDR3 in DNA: TGCAGCGTTGAAGATGTCGGACTAGCGGGGTACAATGAGCAGTTCTTC. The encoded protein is CSVEDVGLAGYNEQFF.

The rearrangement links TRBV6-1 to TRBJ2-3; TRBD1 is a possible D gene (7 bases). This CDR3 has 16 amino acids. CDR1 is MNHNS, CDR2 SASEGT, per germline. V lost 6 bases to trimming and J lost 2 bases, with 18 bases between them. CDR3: CASRDRGTAPTDTQYF. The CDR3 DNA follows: TGTGCCAGCAGGGACCGGGGGACAGCCCCCACAGATACGCAGTATTTT.

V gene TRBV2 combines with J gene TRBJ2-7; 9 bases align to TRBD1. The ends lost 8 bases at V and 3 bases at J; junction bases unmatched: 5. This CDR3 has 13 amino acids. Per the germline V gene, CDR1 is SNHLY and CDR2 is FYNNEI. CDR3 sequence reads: CASGQGQGYEQYF. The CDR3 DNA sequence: TGTGCCAGCGGACAGGGACAGGGCTACGAGCAGTACTTC.

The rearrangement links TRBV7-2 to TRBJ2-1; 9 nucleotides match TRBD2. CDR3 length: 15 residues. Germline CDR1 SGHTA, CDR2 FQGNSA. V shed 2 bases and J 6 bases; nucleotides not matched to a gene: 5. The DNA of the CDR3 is TGTGCCAGCAGCTTACGTCCGGGACTAGCCAATGAGCAGTTCTTC. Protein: CASSLRPGLANEQFF.

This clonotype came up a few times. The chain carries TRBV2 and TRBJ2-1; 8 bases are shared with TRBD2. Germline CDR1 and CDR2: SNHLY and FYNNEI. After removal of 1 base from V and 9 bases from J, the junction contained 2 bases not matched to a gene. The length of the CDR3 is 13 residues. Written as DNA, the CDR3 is TGTGCCAGCAGTGAAGTGGCGGGGGGTGAGCAGTTCTTC. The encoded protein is CASSEVAGGEQFF.

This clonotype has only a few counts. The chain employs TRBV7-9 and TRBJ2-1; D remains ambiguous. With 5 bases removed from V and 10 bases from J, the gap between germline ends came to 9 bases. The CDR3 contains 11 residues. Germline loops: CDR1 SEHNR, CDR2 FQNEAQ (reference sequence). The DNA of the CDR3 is TGTGCCAGCAGCCGGGCCTGGGAGCAGTTCTTC. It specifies CASSRAWEQFF.

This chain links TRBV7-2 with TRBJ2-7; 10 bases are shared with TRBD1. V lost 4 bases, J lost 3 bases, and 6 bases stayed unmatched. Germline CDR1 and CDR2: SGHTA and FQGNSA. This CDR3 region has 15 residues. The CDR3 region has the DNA TGTGCCAGCAGCTCACGGGGGACAGGGGTCTACGAGCAGTACTTC. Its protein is CASSSRGTGVYEQYF.

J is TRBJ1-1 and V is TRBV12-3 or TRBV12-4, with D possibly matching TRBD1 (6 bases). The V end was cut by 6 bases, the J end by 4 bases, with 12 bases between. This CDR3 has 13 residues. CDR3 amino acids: CASSKAGATEAFF. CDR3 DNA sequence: TGTGCCAGCAGCAAAGCAGGGGCCACTGAAGCTTTCTTT.

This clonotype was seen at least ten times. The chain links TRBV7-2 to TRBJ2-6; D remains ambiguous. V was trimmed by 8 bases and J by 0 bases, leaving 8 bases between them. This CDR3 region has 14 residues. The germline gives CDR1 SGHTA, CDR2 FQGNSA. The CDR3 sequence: CASSLDSGANVLTF. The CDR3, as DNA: TGTGCCAGCTCGTTGGACTCTGGGGCCAACGTCCTGACTTTC.

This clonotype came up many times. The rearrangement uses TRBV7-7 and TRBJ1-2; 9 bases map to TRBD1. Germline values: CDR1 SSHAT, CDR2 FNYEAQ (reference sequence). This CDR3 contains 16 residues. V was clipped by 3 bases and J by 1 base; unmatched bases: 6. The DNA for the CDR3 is TGTGCCAGCAGCTTGGACAGGGGCGAGGATAACTATGGCTACACCTTC. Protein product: CASSLDRGEDNYGYTF.